Listed below are T cell receptor beta chains from one sample, sequenced in a study of blood T cells in healthy people across ages. Using its own MiXCR run on the 5' RACE reads, TCRdb lists one record per CDR3 protein. The table shows over 950,000 distinct CDR3 sequences, with roughly half occurring only once. The sequenced sample consisted of blood. Receptor source: an older woman in good health. Each CDR3 is given with its conserved first and last residue. Fields, in order: D gene, J gene, clone size, V gene, CDR3 DNA, CDR3 protein. The D gene is left open where the match is weak. Size values are once, few and many counts, or a class for expanded clones, and some rows have none.

d_call: NA; j_call: TRBJ1-2; clone_size: NA; v_call: TRBV27; cdr3_nt: TGTGCCAGCAGTTTAGGGGGCTCGCGTAACTATGGCTACACCTTC; cdr3_aa: CASSLGGSRNYGYTF
d_call: TRBD1; j_call: TRBJ2-3; clone_size: NA; v_call: TRBV6-5; cdr3_nt: TGTGCCAGCAGTCGAACAGGGGCCGGCACAGATACGCAGTATTTT; cdr3_aa: CASSRTGAGTDTQYF
d_call: NA; j_call: TRBJ2-1; clone_size: NA; v_call: TRBV7-2; cdr3_nt: TGTGCCAGCAGCTTAGAGCGGCCTAGCTCCTACAATGAGCAGTTCTTC; cdr3_aa: CASSLERPSSYNEQFF
d_call: NA; j_call: TRBJ2-7; clone_size: few; v_call: TRBV20-1; cdr3_nt: TGCAGTGCTAGAGATCTTAACAGCGAGCAGTACTTC; cdr3_aa: CSARDLNSEQYF
d_call: NA; j_call: TRBJ1-2; clone_size: many; v_call: TRBV20-1; cdr3_nt: TGCAGTGCGGGGAATCAAGGGGTTGACTATGGCTACACCTTC; cdr3_aa: CSAGNQGVDYGYTF
d_call: NA; j_call: TRBJ2-6; clone_size: few; v_call: TRBV20-1; cdr3_nt: TGCAGTGCCGTCGTAATCTCTGGGGCCAACGTCCTGACTTTC; cdr3_aa: CSAVVISGANVLTF
d_call: TRBD2; j_call: TRBJ2-7; clone_size: few; v_call: TRBV29-1; cdr3_nt: TGCAGCGTTTTATTAGGGATAGGGACTAGAGAGCAGTACTTC; cdr3_aa: CSVLLGIGTREQYF
d_call: TRBD2; j_call: TRBJ2-1; clone_size: NA; v_call: TRBV28; cdr3_nt: TGTGCCAGCAGTTTATTTGCGGGAGTTTGGAATGAGCAGTTCTTC; cdr3_aa: CASSLFAGVWNEQFF
d_call: TRBD2; j_call: TRBJ2-3; clone_size: NA; v_call: TRBV27; cdr3_nt: TGTGCCAGCAGTCCACAAGCGGGAGAAGGCACAGATACGCAGTATTTT; cdr3_aa: CASSPQAGEGTDTQYF
d_call: TRBD2; j_call: TRBJ2-1; clone_size: NA; v_call: TRBV6-2/TRBV6-3; cdr3_nt: TGTGCCAGCAGTTACCTGACTAGCGGGAGTATCCAATACAATGAGCAGTTCTTC; cdr3_aa: CASSYLTSGSIQYNEQFF
d_call: TRBD2; j_call: TRBJ2-1; clone_size: NA; v_call: TRBV15; cdr3_nt: TGTGCCACCAGCAGGAAGCGGGAGGACCTAATTAATGAGCAGTTCTTC; cdr3_aa: CATSRKREDLINEQFF
d_call: NA; j_call: TRBJ1-6; clone_size: few; v_call: TRBV27; cdr3_nt: TGTGCCAGCAGTTGGGTTCAGGGATCAAGCTCCTATAATTCACCCCTCCACTTT; cdr3_aa: CASSWVQGSSSYNSPLHF
d_call: TRBD2; j_call: TRBJ2-1; clone_size: NA; v_call: TRBV7-2; cdr3_nt: TGTGCCAGCAGCTCGCCGACTAGCGGGATCAGTGAGCAGTTCTTC; cdr3_aa: CASSSPTSGISEQFF
d_call: NA; j_call: TRBJ2-2; clone_size: NA; v_call: TRBV15; cdr3_nt: TGTGCCACCAGCAGAGCACGGGCTAACACCGGGGAGCTGTTTTTT; cdr3_aa: CATSRARANTGELFF
d_call: TRBD1; j_call: TRBJ2-5; clone_size: few; v_call: TRBV11-2; cdr3_nt: TGTGCCAGCAGCTTGGGGACAGGGGTTCAAGAGACCCAGTACTTC; cdr3_aa: CASSLGTGVQETQYF
d_call: NA; j_call: TRBJ2-3; clone_size: NA; v_call: TRBV29-1; cdr3_nt: TGCAGCGTTCGGCCGGGGAGCGGTCGAGATACGCAGTATTTT; cdr3_aa: CSVRPGSGRDTQYF
d_call: TRBD1; j_call: TRBJ2-2; clone_size: NA; v_call: TRBV10-3; cdr3_nt: TGTGCCATCAGTGATGACAGGGGGAAGAACACCGGGGAGCTGTTTTTT; cdr3_aa: CAISDDRGKNTGELFF